The 7 T cell receptor beta chains below all came from one sample that was sequenced in a study of shared clonotypes between healthy human individuals. Repertoires were generated with immunoSEQ multiplex PCR, while TCRdb's copy carries only in-frame clones and drops some. The repertoire has roughly 490,000 clones, around 79% of them found once; the top ten carry around 12%. The sequenced material came from PBMCs. These receptors were obtained from a woman aged 40 to 55 in good health. Some clones in this sample may be carry-over from other donors' samples.

The table lists this clone with a few counts. The chain has TRBV11-2 and TRBJ2-1, with D unresolved. V was cut by 1 base and J by 10 bases, with 11 bases left in between. The CDR3 is made up of 13 amino acids. Germline V CDR1 and CDR2: SGHAT, FQNNGV. In DNA, the CDR3 is TGTGCCAGCAGCTTAGCGCCAGAAATAGAGCAGTTCTTC. Protein product: CASSLAPEIEQFF.

This chain joins TRBV18 and TRBJ1-6, with 11 bases aligning to TRBD1. V shed 3 bases, J shed 7 bases, and the junction held 5 bases outside the gene matches. The CDR3 loop spans 16 amino acids. Germline loops: CDR1 KGHSH, CDR2 LQKENI. The CDR3 is CASSPNGQGANSPLHF. For the CDR3, the DNA is TGTGCCAGCTCACCGAACGGACAGGGGGCAAATTCACCCCTCCACTTT.

The chain links TRBV5-8 to TRBJ2-7; 8 nucleotides agree with TRBD1. Trimming at V came to 9 bases and at J to 4 bases, leaving 15 bases not matched to a gene. The germline CDR1 and CDR2 sequences are SGHTS and YDEGEE. The CDR3 runs to 15 residues. In DNA form, the CDR3 reads TGTGCCATCTTTCCCAGGGGGCCGTCCGCTTACGAGCAGTACTTC. Encoded protein: CAIFPRGPSAYEQYF.

This clone was seen ten or more times. CDR3 DNA sequence: TGTGCCAGCAGCGGGGGGACAGGGGTTTCCAATGAGCAGTTCTTC. This translates into CASSGGTGVSNEQFF. This rearrangement joins TRBV5-6 to TRBJ2-1; 10 bases match TRBD1. The germline gives CDR1 SGHDT, CDR2 YYEEEE. The CDR3 is 15 residues long. Unmatched junction bases numbered 7, after V lost 4 bases and J lost 6 bases. The full variable domain, its missing parts supplied by reference TRBV5-6 and TRBJ2-1, is DAGVTQSPTHLIKTRGQQVTLRCSPKSGHDTVSWYQQALGQGPQFIFQYYEEEERQRGNFPDRFSGHQFPNYSSELNVNALLLGDSALYLCASSGGTGVSNEQFFGPGTRLTVL.

This clone has just one count. A much more abundant neighbour one base away suggests this may be a read error. This chain uses TRBV7-3 with TRBJ2-2, with D possibly being TRBD1 (5 bases). Per the germline V gene, CDR1 is SGHTA and CDR2 is FQGTGA. Trimming stripped 3 bases from V and 1 base from J, with 6 bases between. The CDR3 length is 14 residues. The CDR3 reads CASSLGQNTGELFF. The CDR3 DNA reads TGTGCCAGCAGCTTGGGGCAGAACACCGGGGAGCTGTTTTTT.

The chain links TRBV19 to TRBJ2-3, with a tentative D call TRBD2 (5 bases). Per germline, CDR1 LNHDA and CDR2 SQIVND (reference sequence). The V gene lost 5 bases and the J gene lost 2 bases, with 14 bases spanning the gap. This CDR3 comprises 15 residues. CDR3 region: CASSPLGLTTDTQYF. DNA for the CDR3: TGTGCCAGTAGTCCACTTGGACTCACCACAGATACGCAGTATTTT.

This clone was counted a single time. The V call is TRBV7-9, the J call TRBJ2-5, with 8 bases identical to TRBD1. Germline V lookup: CDR1 SEHNR, CDR2 FQNEAQ (reference sequence). The V and J ends lost 5 bases and 1 base, in that order; junction bases with no gene match: 3. The CDR3 consists of 14 residues. CDR3 in DNA: TGTGCCAGCAGCCGAGGGACAGGCCAAGAGACCCAGTACTTC. Its protein product is CASSRGTGQETQYF.